Listed below are T cell receptor beta chains from one sample, sequenced in a study of T-cell reconstitution after alpha-beta-depleted transplantation in children. MiXCR, run by TCRdb on the PCR reads, gives a single entry per CDR3 protein. Here the sample spans almost 250,000 distinct CDR3 sequences, roughly 25% being singletons. The sample in question was PBMCs, obtained before TCRalphabeta/CD19-depleted stem cell transplant. All receptors derive from a girl between 2 and 10 years old with Fanconi anemia, due to receive a stem cell transplant. CDR3s include the opening cysteine and the closing phenylalanine or tryptophan. D genes are given only for firm matches. Expanded clones get a size class; other rows say once, few or many, or leave the size out.

many TRBD2 TRBJ2-3 TRBV6-4 CASSRTSGGTDTQYF TGTGCCAGCAGCCGGACTAGCGGGGGCACAGATACGCAGTATTTT
few TRBD2 TRBJ2-7 TRBV19 CASSPSGTGTYEQYF TGTGCCAGTAGTCCTAGCGGGACCGGAACCTACGAGCAGTACTTC
few . TRBJ2-3 TRBV20-1 CSARDWGGTDTQYF TGCAGTGCTAGAGATTGGGGGGGCACAGATACGCAGTATTTT
few TRBD2 TRBJ2-2 TRBV2 CASSETGGVMFGELFF TGTGCCAGCAGTGAAACTGGGGGGGTGATGTTCGGGGAGCTGTTTTTT
many . TRBJ2-3 TRBV29-1 CSVYFADGGDTQYF TGCAGCGTCTACTTCGCCGACGGGGGAGATACGCAGTATTTT
. TRBD2 TRBJ2-1 TRBV20-1 CSASNGLAGGYNEQFF TGCAGTGCTAGTAATGGACTAGCGGGGGGCTACAATGAGCAGTTCTTC
. TRBD2 TRBJ2-1 TRBV5-1 CASSVRLADPGNEQFF TGCGCCAGCAGCGTCAGACTAGCGGACCCAGGGAATGAGCAGTTCTTC
many . TRBJ1-5 TRBV20-1 CSARRDVSNQPQHF TGCAGTGCTAGAAGGGACGTATCAAATCAGCCCCAGCATTTT
many TRBD2 TRBJ2-7 TRBV4-2 CASRPGGEGYEQYF TGTGCCAGTCGACCGGGCGGGGAGGGTTACGAGCAGTACTTC
. . TRBJ2-2 TRBV12-3/TRBV12-4 CASSFTEGELFF TGTGCCAGCAGTTTTACGGAGGGGGAGCTGTTTTTT
. TRBD2 TRBJ2-7 TRBV20-1 CSASTSGTYEQYF TGCAGTGCTAGTACCAGCGGGACCTACGAGCAGTACTTC
. TRBD2 TRBJ2-1 TRBV29-1 CSVAPSGRSYNEQFF TGCAGCGTTGCCCCTAGCGGGAGATCCTACAATGAGCAGTTCTTC
. TRBD1 TRBJ1-3 TRBV29-1 CSVEDQGDGNTIYF TGCAGCGTTGAAGACCAGGGGGATGGAAACACCATATATTTT
many . TRBJ1-2 TRBV7-2 CASSFTGNLAYGYTF TGTGCCAGCAGCTTTACAGGAAATCTCGCCTATGGCTACACCTTC
few . TRBJ2-1 TRBV30 CAWSWQGEQFF TGTGCCTGGAGTTGGCAGGGCGAGCAGTTCTTC
few . TRBJ1-3 TRBV15 CATSSPGRGNTIYF TGTGCCACCAGCAGCCCTGGTCGGGGAAACACCATATATTTT
many TRBD1 TRBJ2-1 TRBV29-1 CSVEKGGLSSYNEQFF TGCAGCGTCGAGAAAGGGGGCCTCAGCTCCTACAATGAGCAGTTCTTC
. TRBD2 TRBJ2-5 TRBV20-1 CSADLGTSGPPYQETQYF TGCAGTGCCGACCTCGGGACTAGCGGACCCCCGTACCAAGAGACCCAGTACTTC
once . TRBJ2-1 TRBV6-5 CASSYSHEQFF TGTGCCAGCAGTTACAGCCATGAGCAGTTCTTC
. TRBD2 TRBJ2-4 TRBV12-3/TRBV12-4 CASRISGLANIQYF TGTGCCAGCAGAATTTCGGGACTAGCTAACATTCAGTACTTC
. TRBD2 TRBJ2-5 TRBV4-1 CASSQERLAGDGETQYF TGCGCCAGCAGCCAAGAAAGACTAGCGGGAGACGGAGAGACCCAGTACTTC
. . TRBJ2-7 TRBV7-6 CASSLADYRQVGSYEQYF TGTGCCAGCAGCTTGGCGGATTATCGACAGGTGGGATCCTACGAGCAGTACTTC
few TRBD2 TRBJ2-1 TRBV4-2 CASSQVSGLAGGGTYNEQFF TGTGCCAGCAGCCAGGTCTCGGGACTAGCGGGAGGGGGGACCTACAATGAGCAGTTCTTC
many . TRBJ1-5 TRBV24-1 CATSDPTGPNQPQHF TGTGCCACCAGTGATCCCACAGGTCCCAATCAGCCCCAGCATTTT
. TRBD2 TRBJ2-3 TRBV29-1 CSVGGLAGDTDTQYF TGCAGCGTGGGAGGACTAGCGGGAGACACAGATACGCAGTATTTT
. . TRBJ2-1 TRBV29-1 CSVEGLTRLYNEQFF TGCAGCGTTGAAGGTTTGACAAGGCTTTACAATGAGCAGTTCTTC
many . TRBJ2-1 TRBV11-1 CASNLVPGPYNEQFF TGTGCCAGCAACCTGGTCCCGGGTCCCTACAATGAGCAGTTCTTC
many . TRBJ2-5 TRBV18 CASSPRGSGQETQYF TGTGCCAGCTCACCTCGAGGTTCAGGCCAAGAGACCCAGTACTTC
once . TRBJ2-1 TRBV20-1 CSAIDPSGSSYNEQFF TGCAGTGCTATAGATCCGAGCGGCAGCTCCTACAATGAGCAGTTCTTC
many . TRBJ2-5 TRBV29-1 CSVPPEYSQETQYF TGCAGCGTTCCCCCAGAATACAGCCAAGAGACCCAGTACTTC
. . TRBJ2-5 TRBV19 CASSMSGRGGTQYF TGTGCCAGTAGTATGTCCGGCAGGGGAGGGACCCAGTACTTC
. TRBD2 TRBJ2-7 TRBV20-1 CSAGGRAVYEQYF TGCAGCGCGGGCGGGAGGGCCGTTTACGAGCAGTACTTC
. TRBD1 TRBJ2-7 TRBV29-1 CSVEHGQGKPYEQYF TGCAGCGTTGAACACGGACAGGGGAAGCCCTACGAGCAGTACTTC
many . TRBJ2-5 TRBV6-5 CASSYSAEGIETQYF TGTGCCAGCAGTTACTCAGCGGAGGGGATAGAGACCCAGTACTTC
many TRBD2 TRBJ2-1 TRBV7-2 CASSLLGTSHNEQFF TGTGCCAGCAGCCTACTCGGGACTAGTCACAATGAGCAGTTCTTC
. . TRBJ2-2 TRBV6-5 CASSYSTNGELFF TGTGCCAGCAGTTACTCGACCAACGGGGAGCTGTTTTTT
few TRBD1 TRBJ1-2 TRBV28 CASSLRGTGNYGYTF TGTGCCAGCAGTTTAAGGGGGACAGGGAACTATGGCTACACCTTC
many . TRBJ2-2 TRBV11-2 CASSSLGAGTGELFF TGTGCCAGCAGCTCCCTCGGGGCGGGCACCGGGGAGCTGTTTTTT
many TRBD2 TRBJ2-1 TRBV6-1 CASSQRLAGVHEQFF TGTGCCAGCAGTCAACGACTAGCGGGAGTTCATGAGCAGTTCTTC
many TRBD2 TRBJ2-7 TRBV6-1 CASSPTPTSGAYEQYF TGTGCCAGCAGTCCGACACCGACTAGCGGAGCCTACGAGCAGTACTTC
. TRBD2 TRBJ2-2 TRBV5-6 CASSSVLAGNTGELFF TGTGCCAGCAGCTCGGTACTAGCGGGAAACACCGGGGAGCTGTTTTTT
many . TRBJ2-7 TRBV27 CASSLSLGPLYEQYF TGTGCCAGCAGTTTATCCCTAGGACCCCTATACGAGCAGTACTTC
many TRBD2 TRBJ2-3 TRBV6-5 CASSYGGGDSTDTQYF TGTGCCAGCAGTTATGGCGGGGGAGACAGCACAGATACGCAGTATTTT
many . TRBJ2-1 TRBV7-2 CASSLLATRVNEQFF TGTGCCAGCAGCTTATTGGCGACTAGGGTCAATGAGCAGTTCTTC
many TRBD1 TRBJ2-7 TRBV20-1 CSAPVGQPTKDSFYEQYF TGCAGTGCGCCAGTGGGACAGCCGACGAAGGACTCGTTCTACGAGCAGTACTTC
many . TRBJ2-7 TRBV29-1 CSALMVGAYEQYF TGCAGCGCCCTAATGGTGGGGGCCTACGAGCAGTACTTC
many . TRBJ2-7 TRBV20-1 CSANFGGESYEQYF TGCAGTGCTAATTTCGGAGGGGAGTCCTACGAGCAGTACTTC
many . TRBJ2-7 TRBV29-1 CSAKRGDYEQYF TGCAGCGCAAAGAGGGGGGACTACGAGCAGTACTTC
once . TRBJ2-1 TRBV29-1 CSARIRYGQFF TGCAGCGCCAGGATCCGCTACGGGCAGTTCTTC
. TRBD1 TRBJ1-2 TRBV29-1 CSVARAGQGDYGYTF TGCAGCGTTGCCCGGGCTGGACAGGGCGACTATGGCTACACCTTC
. . TRBJ2-7 TRBV5-1 CASSAQGTRSYEQYF TGCGCCAGCAGCGCACAGGGGACTAGATCCTACGAGCAGTACTTC
few . TRBJ2-7 TRBV12-3/TRBV12-4 CASSSLSGGISSYEQYF TGTGCCAGCAGCTCTCTCTCTGGGGGAATTAGCTCCTACGAGCAGTACTTC
few TRBD2 TRBJ2-3 TRBV7-3 CASSMGTSATDTQYF TGTGCCAGCAGCATGGGGACTAGCGCCACAGATACGCAGTATTTT
many . TRBJ1-1 TRBV28 CASVGGNTEAFF TGTGCCAGTGTGGGAGGGAACACTGAAGCTTTCTTT
few TRBD1 TRBJ2-3 TRBV13 CASSSYRGQVDTQYF TGTGCCAGCAGCTCTTACAGGGGGCAGGTAGATACGCAGTATTTT
many TRBD2 TRBJ2-7 TRBV4-2 CASSQTSGYEQYF TGTGCCAGCAGCCAGACTAGCGGATACGAGCAGTACTTC
. TRBD2 TRBJ2-1 TRBV20-1 CSARGGLADYNEQFF TGCAGTGCTAGGGGAGGACTAGCGGACTACAATGAGCAGTTCTTC